A selection of T cell receptor beta chains follows, all from one sample in a study of identical twins. TCRdb reprocessed the 5' RACE reads via MiXCR and lists one record per CDR3 protein. In the table there are about 690,000 distinct CDR3 sequences, 20% to 25% of which are singletons. The sample also formed part of further work on T cells expressing NK-cell markers.

Specimen: PBMCs. Receptors were obtained from a woman aged 18-29 years in good health. CDR3s include the opening cysteine and the closing phenylalanine or tryptophan. Size tells how often a clone was seen (once, few, many) or the class of an expanded clone, and some rows leave it out.

few,TRBV20-1,CSAGGPTGTEAFF
many,TRBV10-3,CAISDPGYEQYF
.,TRBV7-2,CASSFTSAPGGEQFF
.,TRBV6-5,CASIRQGQSYEQYF
many,TRBV12-3/TRBV12-4,CASSGGGGSYNEQFF
.,TRBV4-3,CASSQEGSGRATGELFF
many,TRBV4-3,CATSSGRDEQYF
.,TRBV4-2,CASSPQAGETQYF
.,TRBV6-1,CASRSLGPYEQYF
few,TRBV9,CASGPTGYNEQFF
.,TRBV27,CASRVGQTNSPLHF
.,TRBV29-1,CSVRLGFDEQFF
.,TRBV7-9,CASRRAGTGGDNEQFF
few,TRBV20-1,CSARDPDGAGANVLTF
many,TRBV24-1,CATSDSSRQGGEQFF
few,TRBV29-1,CSATKQRESNTQYF
.,TRBV28,CASSLSVSGYTF
many,TRBV2,CASSPGTREETQYF
.,TRBV6-1,CASSRPPGGGRGGEQFF
many,TRBV6-5,CASGIGDGHRYF
many,TRBV12-3/TRBV12-4,CASSSRDTAYEQYF
few,TRBV20-1,CSARRHLETQYF
few,TRBV6-5,CASSSQTGWELFF
few,TRBV20-1,CSAPGQGASEAFF
few,TRBV7-2,CASSLWGEKLFF
.,TRBV3-1,CASSQSSAAQETQYF
many,TRBV4-3,CASSLASGASYNEQFF
few,TRBV7-9,CASSPGAGRNTDTQYF
.,TRBV5-1,CASSLSTGGYQETQYF
.,TRBV4-3,CASSQRTEGTDTQYF
.,TRBV11-2,CASSLDRGRSSYNEQFF
.,TRBV6-5,CASSYVEGDTEAFF
.,TRBV24-1,CATSESAGRRLFF
.,TRBV13,CASSQGTASAYEQYF
.,TRBV29-1,CSVENFGIVGAFF
.,TRBV7-9,CASSLALGSPVDEQYF
.,TRBV29-1,CSVGEGGDTQYF
.,TRBV5-1,CASNDGAAKNYGYTF
many,TRBV4-2,CASSQEGGLSYEQYF
.,TRBV20-1,CSAPGAEWDKETQYF
.,TRBV5-2,CASNIEDTGDRVRYEQYF
few,TRBV11-2,CASLVGDTQYF
.,TRBV7-9,CASSVQLAGGRTDTQYF
.,TRBV7-2,CASSLVAGAKNIQYF
.,TRBV20-1,CSVSRPQRTQYF